These T cell receptor beta chains were read from a single sample in a study of cytomegalovirus exposure and HLA in healthy donors. Sequencing was performed with immunoSEQ multiplex PCR; in TCRdb, only in-frame clones are kept and a portion is missing. The sample shows roughly 150,000 clones, roughly 80% of them seen only once. Source material: PBMCs. Source of these receptors: a man aged 30-40 years in good health and CMV-seropositive. Both conserved end residues are part of each CDR3. Each record gives: D gene, V gene, J gene, clone size, CDR3 protein. D genes are given only for firm matches. Some rows mark clone size as missing; the rest say once, few, many or name a class of expanded clone.

D gene: -
V gene: TRBV6-1
J gene: TRBJ1-2
clone size: -
CDR3 protein: CASSKELIANYGYTF

D gene: -
V gene: TRBV28
J gene: TRBJ2-6
clone size: -
CDR3 protein: CASSLFGSGANGLTF

D gene: TRBD2
V gene: TRBV6-1
J gene: TRBJ2-7
clone size: -
CDR3 protein: CATITHSGGYEQYF

D gene: -
V gene: TRBV5-1
J gene: TRBJ1-4
clone size: -
CDR3 protein: CASSRGVPNEKLFF

D gene: TRBD1
V gene: TRBV7-9
J gene: TRBJ1-2
clone size: -
CDR3 protein: CASSPTGQQNYGYTF

D gene: -
V gene: TRBV7-8
J gene: TRBJ2-5
clone size: -
CDR3 protein: CASSLVGIQETQYF

D gene: -
V gene: TRBV27
J gene: -
clone size: -
CDR3 protein: CASSFGRALHEQYF

D gene: -
V gene: TRBV25-1
J gene: TRBJ1-2
clone size: -
CDR3 protein: CASSGSGQLPDYGYTF

D gene: TRBD1
V gene: TRBV6-6
J gene: TRBJ2-2
clone size: -
CDR3 protein: CASSKQGATGELFF

D gene: TRBD2
V gene: TRBV5-1
J gene: TRBJ2-1
clone size: -
CDR3 protein: CASSLTSGGFNEQFF

D gene: -
V gene: TRBV30
J gene: TRBJ2-6
clone size: once
CDR3 protein: CAWSQGTGANVLTF

D gene: TRBD2
V gene: TRBV7-9
J gene: TRBJ2-1
clone size: few
CDR3 protein: CASSSEGAGGRKQFF

D gene: -
V gene: TRBV10-2
J gene: TRBJ2-3
clone size: -
CDR3 protein: CASSWDNPSDSDTQYF